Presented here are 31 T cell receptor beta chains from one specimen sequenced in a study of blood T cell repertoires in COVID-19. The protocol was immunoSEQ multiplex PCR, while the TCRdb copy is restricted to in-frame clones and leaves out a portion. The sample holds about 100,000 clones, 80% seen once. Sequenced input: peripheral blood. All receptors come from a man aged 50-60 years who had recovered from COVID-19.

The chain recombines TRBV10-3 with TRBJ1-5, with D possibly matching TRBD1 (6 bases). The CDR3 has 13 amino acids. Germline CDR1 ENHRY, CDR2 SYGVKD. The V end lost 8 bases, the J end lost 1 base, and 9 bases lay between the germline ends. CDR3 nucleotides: TGTGCCATCGGGGGCGCAAGCAATCAGCCCCAGCATTTT. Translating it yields CAIGGASNQPQHF.

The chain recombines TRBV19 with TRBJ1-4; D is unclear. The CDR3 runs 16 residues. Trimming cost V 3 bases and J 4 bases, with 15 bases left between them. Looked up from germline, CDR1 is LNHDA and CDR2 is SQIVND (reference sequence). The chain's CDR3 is CASSMIEGRGNEKLFF. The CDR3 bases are TGTGCCAGTAGTATGATAGAGGGCAGAGGTAATGAAAAACTGTTTTTT.

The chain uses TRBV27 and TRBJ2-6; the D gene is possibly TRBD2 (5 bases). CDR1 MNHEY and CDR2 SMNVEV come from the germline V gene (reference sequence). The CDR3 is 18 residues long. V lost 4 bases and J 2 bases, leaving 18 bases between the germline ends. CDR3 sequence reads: CASSSTYLGVAGANVLTF. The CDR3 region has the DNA TGTGCCAGCAGTTCCACATATCTGGGAGTGGCTGGGGCCAACGTCCTGACTTTC. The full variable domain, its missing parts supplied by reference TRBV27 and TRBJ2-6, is EAQVTQNPRYLITVTGKKLTVTCSQNMNHEYMSWYRQDPGLGLRQIYYSMNVEVTDKGDVPEGYKVSRKEKRNFPLILESPSPNQTSLYFCASSSTYLGVAGANVLTFGAGSRLTVL.

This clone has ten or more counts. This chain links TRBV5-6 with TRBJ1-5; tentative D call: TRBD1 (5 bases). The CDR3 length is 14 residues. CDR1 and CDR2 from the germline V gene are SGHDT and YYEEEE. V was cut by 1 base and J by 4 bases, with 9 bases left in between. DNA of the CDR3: TGTGCCAGCAGCTTGATAGGGGTGAATCAGCCCCAGCATTTT. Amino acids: CASSLIGVNQPQHF.

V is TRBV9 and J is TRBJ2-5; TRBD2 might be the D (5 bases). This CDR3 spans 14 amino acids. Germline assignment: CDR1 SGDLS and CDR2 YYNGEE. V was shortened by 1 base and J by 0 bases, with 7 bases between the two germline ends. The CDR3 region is CASSVHGNQETQYF. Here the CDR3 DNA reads TGTGCCAGCAGCGTACACGGGAACCAAGAGACCCAGTACTTC.

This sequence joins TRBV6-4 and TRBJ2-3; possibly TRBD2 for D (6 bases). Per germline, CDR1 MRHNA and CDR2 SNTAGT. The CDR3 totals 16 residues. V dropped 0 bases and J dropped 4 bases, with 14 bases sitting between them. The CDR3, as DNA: TGTGCCAGCAGTGACTCGGGCGGGGTGGGCCCAGATACGCAGTATTTT. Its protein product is CASSDSGGVGPDTQYF.

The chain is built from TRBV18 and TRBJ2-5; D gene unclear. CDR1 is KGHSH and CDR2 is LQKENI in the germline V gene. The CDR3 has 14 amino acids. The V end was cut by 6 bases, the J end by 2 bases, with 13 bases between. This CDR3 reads CASSPSARQETQYF. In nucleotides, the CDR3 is TGTGCCAGCTCCCCCAGCGCGCGACAAGAGACCCAGTACTTC.

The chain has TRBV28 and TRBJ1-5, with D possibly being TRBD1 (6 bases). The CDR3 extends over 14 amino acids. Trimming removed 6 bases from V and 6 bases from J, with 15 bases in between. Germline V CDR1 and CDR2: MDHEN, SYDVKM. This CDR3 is CASRKGGTGQPQHF. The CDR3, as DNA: TGTGCCAGCAGAAAAGGGGGTACGGGTCAGCCCCAGCATTTT.

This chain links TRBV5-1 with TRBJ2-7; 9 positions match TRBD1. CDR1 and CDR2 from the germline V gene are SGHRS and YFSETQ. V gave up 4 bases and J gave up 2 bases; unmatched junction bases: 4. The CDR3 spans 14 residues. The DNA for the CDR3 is TGCGCCAGCAGCCAGGGACAGGGAGCCTACGAGCAGTACTTC. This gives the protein CASSQGQGAYEQYF.

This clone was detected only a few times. The CDR3 DNA is TGTGCCAGCAGCGTAGGAAAGAGGGCAGGGGGCGTCACTGAAGCTTTCTTT. It is translated as CASSVGKRAGGVTEAFF. The V gene is TRBV9, the J gene TRBJ1-1; 8 bases fit TRBD1. The CDR3 sequence is 17 residues long. V lost 0 bases, J lost 4 bases, and 11 bases stayed unmatched. Germline CDR1 is SGDLS and CDR2 is YYNGEE.

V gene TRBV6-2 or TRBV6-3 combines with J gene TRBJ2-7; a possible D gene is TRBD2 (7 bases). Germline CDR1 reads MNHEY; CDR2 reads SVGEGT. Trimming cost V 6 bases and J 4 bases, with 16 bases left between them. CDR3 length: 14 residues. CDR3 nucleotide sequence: TGTGCCAGCAGCCCACGAGGGGGGGAATACGAGCAGTACTTC. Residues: CASSPRGGEYEQYF.

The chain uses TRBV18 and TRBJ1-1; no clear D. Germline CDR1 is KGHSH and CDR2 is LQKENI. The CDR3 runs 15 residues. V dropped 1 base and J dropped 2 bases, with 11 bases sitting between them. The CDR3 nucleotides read TGTGCCAGCTCACCACTGGAACAGCCCAACACTGAAGCTTTCTTT. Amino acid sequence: CASSPLEQPNTEAFF.

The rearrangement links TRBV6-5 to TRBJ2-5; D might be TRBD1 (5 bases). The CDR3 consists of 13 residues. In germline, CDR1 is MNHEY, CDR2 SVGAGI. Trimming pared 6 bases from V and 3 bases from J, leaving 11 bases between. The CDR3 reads CASSLTAEETQYF. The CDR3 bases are TGTGCCAGCAGCCTGACAGCAGAAGAGACCCAGTACTTC.

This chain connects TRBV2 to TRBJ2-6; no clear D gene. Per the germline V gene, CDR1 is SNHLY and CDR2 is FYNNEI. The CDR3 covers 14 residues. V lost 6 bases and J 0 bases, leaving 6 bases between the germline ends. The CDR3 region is CASRYSSGANVLTF. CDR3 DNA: TGTGCCAGCAGATACAGCTCTGGGGCCAACGTCCTGACTTTC.

CDR3 nucleotide sequence: TGTGCCAGCAGGGTGGGAGGGTTAAACTATGGCTACACCTTC. Residues: CASRVGGLNYGYTF. The chain recombines TRBV5-4 with TRBJ1-2, with no clear D. Between the trimmed V and J ends, which lost 5 bases and 2 bases, there was a span of 13 bases. CDR1 SGHNT and CDR2 YYREEE come from the germline V gene (reference sequence). This CDR3 has 14 amino acids.

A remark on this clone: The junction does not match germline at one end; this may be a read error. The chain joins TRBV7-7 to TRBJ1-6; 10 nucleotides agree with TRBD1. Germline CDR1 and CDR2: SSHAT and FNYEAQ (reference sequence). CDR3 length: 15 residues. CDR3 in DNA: TGTGCTAGCAGCCCCCGGACAGGGGGTGATTCACCCCTCCACTTT. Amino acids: CASSPRTGGDSPLHF.

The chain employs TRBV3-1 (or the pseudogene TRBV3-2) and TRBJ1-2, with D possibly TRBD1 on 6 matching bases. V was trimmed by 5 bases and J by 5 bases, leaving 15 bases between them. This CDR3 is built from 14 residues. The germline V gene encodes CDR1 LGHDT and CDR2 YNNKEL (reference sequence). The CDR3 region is CASSRGGLGYGYTF. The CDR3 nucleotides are TGTGCCAGCAGCAGGGGGGGCCTAGGGTATGGCTACACCTTC.

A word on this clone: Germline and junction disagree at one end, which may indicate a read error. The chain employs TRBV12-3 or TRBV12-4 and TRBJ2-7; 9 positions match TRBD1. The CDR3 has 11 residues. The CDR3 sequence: CASSPGTGWDF. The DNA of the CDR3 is TGTGCCAGCAGTCCCGGGACAGGGTGGGACTTC.

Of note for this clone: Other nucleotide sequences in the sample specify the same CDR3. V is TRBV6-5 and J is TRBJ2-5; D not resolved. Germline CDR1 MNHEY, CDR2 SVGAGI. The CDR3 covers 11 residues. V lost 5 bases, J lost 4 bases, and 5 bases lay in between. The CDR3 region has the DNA TGTGCCAGCAGTACGCGAGAGACCCAGTACTTC. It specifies CASSTRETQYF.

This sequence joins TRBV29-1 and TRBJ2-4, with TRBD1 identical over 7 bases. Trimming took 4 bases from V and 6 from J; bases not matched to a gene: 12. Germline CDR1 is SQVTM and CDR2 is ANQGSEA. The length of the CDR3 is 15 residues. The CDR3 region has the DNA TGCAGCGTTGTGGGGGAGACAGGGAGTGTAAACATTCAGTACTTC. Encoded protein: CSVVGETGSVNIQYF.

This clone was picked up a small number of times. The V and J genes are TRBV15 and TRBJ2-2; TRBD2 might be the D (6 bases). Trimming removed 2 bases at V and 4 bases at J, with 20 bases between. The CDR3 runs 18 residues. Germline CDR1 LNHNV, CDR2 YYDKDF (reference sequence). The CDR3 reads CATSRLHGGDGSTGELFF. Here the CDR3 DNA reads TGTGCCACCAGCAGACTTCACGGCGGGGACGGGAGCACCGGGGAGCTGTTTTTT.

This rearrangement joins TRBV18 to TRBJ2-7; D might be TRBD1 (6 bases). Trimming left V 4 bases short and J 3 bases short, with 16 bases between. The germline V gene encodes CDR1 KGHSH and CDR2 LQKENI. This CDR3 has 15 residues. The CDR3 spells CASSHTTGPGYEQYF. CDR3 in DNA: TGTGCCAGCTCACATACGACAGGTCCCGGCTACGAGCAGTACTTC.

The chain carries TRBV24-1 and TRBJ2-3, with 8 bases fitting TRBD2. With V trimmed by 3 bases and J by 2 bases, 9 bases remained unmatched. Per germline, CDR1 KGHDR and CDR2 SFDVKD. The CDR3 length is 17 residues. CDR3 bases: TGTGCCACCAGTGATGCGCCCGGGCGGGGGGTCACAGATACGCAGTATTTT. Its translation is CATSDAPGRGVTDTQYF.

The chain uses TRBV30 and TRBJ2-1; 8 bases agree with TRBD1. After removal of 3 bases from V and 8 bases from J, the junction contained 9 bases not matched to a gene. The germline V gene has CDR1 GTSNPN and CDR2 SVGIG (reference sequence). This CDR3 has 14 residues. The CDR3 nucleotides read TGTGCCTGGAGCCGTACAGGGGGAGGAGATGAGCAGTTCTTC. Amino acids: CAWSRTGGGDEQFF.

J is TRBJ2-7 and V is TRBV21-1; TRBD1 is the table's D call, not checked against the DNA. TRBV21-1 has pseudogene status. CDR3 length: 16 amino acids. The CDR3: CASSKKGDRSSYEQYF. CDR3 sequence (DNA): TGTGCCAGCAGCAAAAAGGGTGACAGGAGCTCCTACGAGCAGTACTTC.

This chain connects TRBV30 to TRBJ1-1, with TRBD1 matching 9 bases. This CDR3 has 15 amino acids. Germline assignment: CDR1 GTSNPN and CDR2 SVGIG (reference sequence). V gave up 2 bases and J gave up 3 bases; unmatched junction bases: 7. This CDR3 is CAWSQLGQGDTEAFF. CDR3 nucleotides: TGTGCCTGGAGTCAACTGGGACAGGGCGACACTGAAGCTTTCTTT.

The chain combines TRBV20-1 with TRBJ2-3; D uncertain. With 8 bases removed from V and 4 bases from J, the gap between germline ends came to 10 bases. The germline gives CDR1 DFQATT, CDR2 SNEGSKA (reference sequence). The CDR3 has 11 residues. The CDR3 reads CSPRLADTQYF. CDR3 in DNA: TGCAGTCCCCGATTAGCAGATACGCAGTATTTT.

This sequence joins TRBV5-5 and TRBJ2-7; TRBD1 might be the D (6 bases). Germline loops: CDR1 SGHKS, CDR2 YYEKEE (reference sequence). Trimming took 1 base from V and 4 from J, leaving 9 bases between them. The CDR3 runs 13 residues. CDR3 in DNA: TGTGCCAGCAGCTTGACAGGGTCTTACGAGCAGTACTTC. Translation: CASSLTGSYEQYF.

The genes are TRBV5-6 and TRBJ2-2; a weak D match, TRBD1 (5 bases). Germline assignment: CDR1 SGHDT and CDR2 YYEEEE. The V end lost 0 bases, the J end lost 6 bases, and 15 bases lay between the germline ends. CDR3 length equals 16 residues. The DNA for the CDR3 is TGTGCCAGCAGCTTGGATTTTAGGGGTCGTGCCGGGGAGCTGTTTTTT. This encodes CASSLDFRGRAGELFF.

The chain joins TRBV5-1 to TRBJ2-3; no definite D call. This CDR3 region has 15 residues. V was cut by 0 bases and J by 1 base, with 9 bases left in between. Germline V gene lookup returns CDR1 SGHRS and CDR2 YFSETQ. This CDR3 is CASSLEHPGTDTQYF. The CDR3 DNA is TGCGCCAGCAGCTTGGAACATCCTGGCACAGATACGCAGTATTTT.

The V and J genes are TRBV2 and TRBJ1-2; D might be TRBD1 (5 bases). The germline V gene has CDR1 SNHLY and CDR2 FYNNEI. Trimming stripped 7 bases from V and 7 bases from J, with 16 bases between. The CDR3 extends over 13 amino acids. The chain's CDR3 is CASTYKGETGYTF. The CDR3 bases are TGTGCCAGCACCTATAAAGGGGAAACTGGCTACACCTTC.